The clone carrying this TCR beta chain was recorded a few times. The antigen is not known. Germline-derived CDR1 and CDR2 are GTSNPN and SVGIG (reference sequence). The length of the CDR3 is 13 residues. The V end lost 0 bases, the J end lost 4 bases, and 6 bases lay between the germline ends. The entry originates in a study of T cell responses to AZD1222 COVID-19 vaccine. Study results and caveats: Across the whole spike, CD4 TCRs peaked at regions 160-218 and 743-854.

Sequencing was performed with immunoSEQ multiplex PCR; in TCRdb, only in-frame clones are kept and a portion is missing. Of about 150,000 clones listed, 90% are singletons. This material consisted of peripheral blood, taken 28 days after the second AZD1222 dose. The J gene is TRBJ1-4, the V gene TRBV30, with D hard to call. This receptor was obtained from an adult who received the AZD1222 COVID-19 vaccine. Here the CDR3 DNA reads TGTGCCTGGAGTGTCGGTCATAATGAAAAACTGTTTTTT. It encodes CAWSVGHNEKLFF.